What follows describes a single TCR beta chain. CDR1 SGHTA and CDR2 FQGNSA come from the germline V gene. J lost 4 bases, V lost 5 bases, and 7 bases had no gene match. The CDR3 length is 14 residues. This entry belongs to a study of blood T cell repertoires in COVID-19. Looking at the study overall: COVID-19 samples, acute and convalescent, were from the United States, Italy and Spain. PBMCs, B-cell-depleted T cells, or T cells provided the cDNA or gDNA that made up the material.

Per the original data handling: The authors estimated nucleated cell counts from reference gene primer amplification. The data were produced by immunoSEQ multiplex PCR, yet TCRdb's version contains in-frame clones alone and is incomplete. From that table come the V and J calls and clone size; the DNA was used to work out D and trimming. The profile shows 150,000 or so clones, approximately 84% of them singletons. Sequences were obtained from peripheral blood. This chain uses TRBV7-2 with TRBJ1-1; TRBD1 matches at 7 bases. The clonotype originates from a human donor in a cohort sampled during active COVID-19. CDR3 residues: CASSPDRTGTEAFF. The DNA for the CDR3 is TGTGCCAGCAGCCCGGACAGGACGGGCACTGAAGCTTTCTTT.